Listed here are 32 T cell receptor beta chains from one sample, sequenced in a study of CD8+ T cells in alopecia areata. Extracted RNA was reverse transcribed into cDNA, the sequencing template. Sequenced by immunoSEQ multiplex PCR; TCRdb stores in-frame clones only, minus some. The data show fewer than 250,000 clones, with 60% seen just once and around 0.69% held by the top ten. Treatment: oral pan-JAK inhibitor, 5-10 mg twice daily. The specimen comprised CD4+ T cells sorted from blood, sampled at week 4, from a patient treated with tofacitinib. Receptors originate from a human donor with alopecia areata.

This clone was recorded many times. The CDR3 DNA reads TGTGCCAGCAGCCAAGTGGAGATCGGGGAGCTGTTTTTT. This codes for CASSQVEIGELFF. J is TRBJ2-2 and V is TRBV14; D is unresolved. V lost 1 base and J lost 7, with 7 bases in between. Germline values: CDR1 SGHDN, CDR2 FVKESK. The CDR3 is 13 amino acids.

CDR3 loop: CASSSSGSPGGQPQHF. In DNA, the CDR3 is TGTGCCAGCAGCTCCTCGGGCTCTCCGGGGGGTCAGCCCCAGCATTTT. The V and J genes are TRBV27 and TRBJ1-5; TRBD1 might be the D (5 bases). CDR3 length: 16 residues. Germline CDR1 is MNHEY and CDR2 is SMNVEV (reference sequence). V lost 6 bases and J lost 6, with 21 bases in between.

The chain carries TRBV5-1 and TRBJ2-2; D tentatively reads TRBD1 or TRBD2 (5 bases each). CDR3 length: 14 residues. The V gene's germline CDR1 is SGHRS and CDR2 YFSETQ. V was cut by 9 bases and J by 0 bases, with 12 bases left in between. CDR3 amino acids: CATRGFANTGELFF. The CDR3 DNA reads as TGCGCCACCCGGGGCTTCGCGAACACCGGGGAGCTGTTTTTT.

A few counts support this clone. The DNA of the CDR3 is TGTGCCAGCAGCCGGGACATCGACTATGGCTACACCTTC. It translates to CASSRDIDYGYTF. The chain combines TRBV11-2 with TRBJ1-2, with D possibly matching TRBD1 (6 bases). CDR1 is SGHAT, CDR2 FQNNGV, per germline. V lost 5 bases and J lost 3, with 10 bases in between. The CDR3 length is 13 residues.

CDR3 residues: CATSRATQGIGGYTF. The CDR3 DNA follows: TGTGCCACCAGCAGAGCGACACAGGGAATCGGTGGCTACACCTTC. V usage is TRBV15 and J usage is TRBJ1-2; perhaps TRBD1 as D (6 bases). The CDR3 is 15 residues long. V was shortened by 1 base and J by 7 bases, with 16 bases between the two germline ends. Germline values: CDR1 LNHNV, CDR2 YYDKDF (reference sequence).

A few counts support this clone. The V gene is TRBV28, the J gene TRBJ2-2; TRBD1 matches 10 bases. Germline V gene sequence: CDR1 MDHEN, CDR2 SYDVKM. CDR3 length: 16 amino acids. V trimming: 3 bases; J trimming: 6 bases; junction bases outside the gene matches: 7. The CDR3 bases are TGTGCCAGCAGTTTCTCGGGGACAGGGGTGTCCGGGGAGCTGTTTTTT. This codes for CASSFSGTGVSGELFF.

This chain joins TRBV6-1 and TRBJ2-7, with 10 bases aligning to TRBD1. This CDR3 has 14 residues. The V gene's germline CDR1 is MNHNS and CDR2 SASEGT. Trimming cost V 6 bases and J 4 bases; bases outside gene matches: 6. This CDR3 is CASRTGQGYYEQYF. In DNA, the CDR3 is TGTGCCAGCAGGACGGGACAGGGGTATTACGAGCAGTACTTC.

V and J are TRBV7-2 and TRBJ2-2; no reliable D call. Germline V lookup: CDR1 SGHTA, CDR2 FQGNSA. The CDR3 runs to 14 residues. Deletions cut 1 base from V and 3 bases from J, with 6 bases between. The CDR3 spells CASSLGVHTGELFF. CDR3 coding DNA: TGTGCCAGCAGCTTAGGGGTCCACACCGGGGAGCTGTTTTTT.

In this sample, this clone turned up many times. V and J are TRBV2 and TRBJ2-1; D ambiguous. Germline V gene data show CDR1 as SNHLY and CDR2 as FYNNEI. V was pared by 5 bases and J by 2 bases, with 1 base between. This CDR3 contains 11 residues. CDR3 nucleotides: TGTGCCAGCAGTCCCTACAATGAGCAGTTCTTC. Encoded protein: CASSPYNEQFF.

V and J are TRBV7-6 and TRBJ2-1; the D gene is possibly TRBD2 (6 bases). V lost 5 bases to trimming and J lost 7 bases, with 21 bases between them. The CDR3 has 16 residues. Germline-derived CDR1 and CDR2 are SGHVS and FNYEAQ. The CDR3 here is CASSPRAAGTVNEQFF. CDR3 coding DNA: TGTGCCAGCAGCCCCAGGGCGGCGGGAACGGTGAATGAGCAGTTCTTC.

This chain connects TRBV5-1 to TRBJ2-7; 7 bases are shared with TRBD1. In germline, CDR1 is SGHRS, CDR2 YFSETQ. V was clipped by 0 bases and J by 2 bases; unmatched bases: 5. The CDR3 has 15 amino acids. DNA of the CDR3: TGCGCCAGCAGCTTGGAAGTGACAGGGCCCTACGAGCAGTACTTC. Its translation: CASSLEVTGPYEQYF.

This sequence joins TRBV18 and TRBJ2-3, with 7 bases aligning to TRBD2. CDR3 size: 15 residues. Trimming took 2 bases from V and 1 from J; bases not matched to a gene: 3. The germline V gene has CDR1 KGHSH and CDR2 LQKENI. The DNA of the CDR3 is TGTGCCAGCTCACCAGGGCTAGCGGGCACAGATACGCAGTATTTT. Its translation is CASSPGLAGTDTQYF.

This clone was seen just once. The chain recombines TRBV27 with TRBJ2-4; TRBD1 aligns across 7 bases. Germline CDR1 reads MNHEY; CDR2 reads SMNVEV (reference sequence). Trimming removed 9 bases from V and 3 bases from J; junction bases left unmatched: 11. The CDR3 totals 15 residues. CDR3 bases: TGTGCCAGAAAACAGGGGAACTTAGGCAAAAACATTCAGTACTTC. Residues: CARKQGNLGKNIQYF.

This clone was counted between two and nine times. The chain recombines TRBV7-9 with TRBJ2-1, with 8 bases lining up with TRBD2. This CDR3 is 15 amino acids long. V dropped 3 bases and J dropped 3; count of bases not matched to a gene: 4. Germline V gene lookup returns CDR1 SEHNR and CDR2 FQNEAQ (reference sequence). This chain's CDR3 is CASSLLAGDYNEQFF. The CDR3 region has the DNA TGTGCCAGCAGCTTGCTAGCGGGTGACTACAATGAGCAGTTCTTC. Complete variable domain (other parts from reference TRBV7-9 and TRBJ2-1): DTGVSQNPRHKITKRGQNVTFRCDPISEHNRLYWYRQTLGQGPEFLTYFQNEAQLEKSRLLSDRFSAERPKGSFSTLEIQRTEQGDSAMYLCASSLLAGDYNEQFFGPGTRLTVL.

The rearrangement links TRBV25-1 to TRBJ2-5, with D perhaps assigned TRBD1 or TRBD2 (5 bases each). Germline V gene data show CDR1 as MGHDK and CDR2 as SYGVNS. This CDR3 spans 16 amino acids. V was cut by 1 base and J by 5 bases, with 17 bases left in between. For the CDR3, the DNA is TGTGCCAGCAGTGAATCGGGGCGCGGGCCCAAGGAGACCCAGTACTTC. Protein sequence: CASSESGRGPKETQYF.

In DNA, the CDR3 is TGTGCCACCAGACAGGCATCCTACAATGAGCAGTTCTTC. Translation: CATRQASYNEQFF. This chain connects TRBV15 to TRBJ2-1, with a weak D call TRBD1 (5 bases). The CDR3 consists of 13 residues. V lost 6 bases and J 1 base, leaving 7 bases between the germline ends. Germline V lookup: CDR1 LNHNV, CDR2 YYDKDF (reference sequence).

The J gene is TRBJ2-7, the V gene TRBV7-2; D is perhaps TRBD2 (5 bases). CDR1 is SGHTA, CDR2 FQGNSA, per germline. V lost 9 bases, J lost 1 base, and 22 bases lay in between. The CDR3 has 16 amino acids. The CDR3 DNA reads TGTGCCAGAGGAGGCTTACCCCCTCCAGAGTCCTACGAGCAGTACTTC. Translated: CARGGLPPPESYEQYF.

The V and J genes are TRBV29-1 and TRBJ2-1; 10 positions match TRBD2. This CDR3 spans 13 amino acids. Germline CDR1 SQVTM, CDR2 ANQGSEA. The V segment lost 4 bases and the J segment 4 bases; nucleotides outside the gene matches: 1. The CDR3 protein is CSVGLAGYNEQFF. The CDR3 nucleotides read TGCAGCGTTGGACTAGCGGGTTACAATGAGCAGTTCTTC.

This clone was picked up one time. The CDR3 sequence is CASSSTGEGTEAFF. The CDR3 DNA is TGTGCCAGCAGTTCAACAGGGGAGGGCACTGAAGCTTTCTTT. This chain links TRBV28 with TRBJ1-1; 7 nucleotides agree with TRBD1. The CDR3 runs 14 residues. Germline CDR1 MDHEN, CDR2 SYDVKM. Trimming took 4 bases from V and 4 from J; bases not matched to a gene: 6.

This clone showed up just a few times. V usage is TRBV30 and J usage is TRBJ2-6, with D tentatively TRBD1 (5 bases). This CDR3 has 15 residues. Per germline, CDR1 GTSNPN and CDR2 SVGIG (reference sequence). The CDR3 DNA follows: TGTGCTGCGGCAGGGCCTTCCTCTGGGGCCAACGTCCTGACTTTC. Its translation: CAAAGPSSGANVLTF.

The genes are TRBV29-1 and TRBJ2-3; D ambiguous. Trimming stripped 7 bases from V and 0 bases from J, with 11 bases between. CDR1 is SQVTM and CDR2 is ANQGSEA in the germline V gene. The CDR3 has 13 residues. The CDR3 spells CSAGPASTDTQYF. The CDR3 bases are TGCAGCGCCGGCCCCGCCAGCACAGATACGCAGTATTTT.

This clone was recorded a few times. V is TRBV29-1 and J is TRBJ2-6; 7 nucleotides line up with TRBD1. Trimming cost V 4 bases and J 1 base; bases outside gene matches: 13. The CDR3 totals 18 residues. Germline V gives CDR1 SQVTM, CDR2 ANQGSEA. CDR3 region: CSVGNRDSRSSGANVLTF. In nucleotides, the CDR3 is TGCAGCGTTGGAAACCGGGACAGTCGATCATCTGGGGCCAACGTCCTGACTTTC. Together with reference TRBV29-1 and TRBJ2-6, the CDR3 gives the full variable domain: SAVISQKPSRDICQRGTSLTIQCQVDSQVTMMFWYRQQPGQSLTLIATANQGSEATYESGFVIDKFPISRPNLTFSTLTVSNMSPEDSSIYLCSVGNRDSRSSGANVLTFGAGSRLTVL.

The CDR3 spells CASRRDRGMAYEQYF. CDR3 in DNA: TGTGCCAGCAGGCGAGACAGGGGGATGGCCTACGAGCAGTACTTC. The V gene is TRBV6-1, the J gene TRBJ2-7, with 9 bases that match TRBD1. V shed 6 bases and J 2 bases; nucleotides not matched to a gene: 8. The germline V gene has CDR1 MNHNS and CDR2 SASEGT. This CDR3 is built from 15 residues.

This clone has just a few counts. The chain has TRBV7-2 and TRBJ2-1, with D possibly being TRBD2 (5 bases). Looked up from germline, CDR1 is SGHTA and CDR2 is FQGNSA. The CDR3 consists of 14 residues. V lost 2 bases and J 9 bases, leaving 14 bases between the germline ends. Here the CDR3 reads CASSLLSSLGEQFF. The CDR3 coding sequence is TGTGCCAGCAGCTTACTCTCTAGCCTTGGTGAGCAGTTCTTC.

V is TRBV29-1 and J is TRBJ1-4, with 7 bases identical to TRBD1. The germline gives CDR1 SQVTM, CDR2 ANQGSEA. This CDR3 comprises 13 residues. V trimming: 5 bases; J trimming: 6 bases; junction bases outside the gene matches: 6. The CDR3 spells CSVWRGQDEKLFF. The CDR3 region has the DNA TGCAGCGTTTGGAGGGGGCAGGATGAAAAACTGTTTTTT. Combining the CDR3 with reference TRBV29-1 and TRBJ1-4 gives the whole variable domain SAVISQKPSRDICQRGTSLTIQCQVDSQVTMMFWYRQQPGQSLTLIATANQGSEATYESGFVIDKFPISRPNLTFSTLTVSNMSPEDSSIYLCSVWRGQDEKLFFGSGTQLSVL.

The rearrangement joins TRBV30 to TRBJ2-5; D unclear. With 0 bases removed from V and 10 bases from J, the gap between germline ends came to 15 bases. Germline V gene lookup returns CDR1 GTSNPN and CDR2 SVGIG (reference sequence). The length of the CDR3 is 13 residues. DNA of the CDR3: TGTGCCTGGAGTGTTAGTCCCCGGACGGGCCAGTACTTC. Protein sequence: CAWSVSPRTGQYF.

The V call is TRBV5-1, the J call TRBJ2-3, with 10 bases that match TRBD2. This CDR3 has 16 residues. Trimming cost V 5 bases and J 0 bases; bases outside gene matches: 6. Germline V gene data show CDR1 as SGHRS and CDR2 as YFSETQ. CDR3 coding DNA: TGCGCCAGCAGAGCTAGCGGGAGCTGGAGCACAGATACGCAGTATTTT. Translating gives CASRASGSWSTDTQYF.

The J gene is TRBJ2-3, the V gene TRBV9; 9 bases map to TRBD1. V gave up 0 bases and J gave up 4 bases; unmatched junction bases: 6. The length of the CDR3 is 16 residues. The germline CDR1 and CDR2 sequences are SGDLS and YYNGEE. The chain's CDR3 is CASSVGDRVSADTQYF. The CDR3 nucleotides are TGTGCCAGCAGCGTAGGGGACAGGGTTTCTGCAGATACGCAGTATTTT. The full variable domain, rest sourced from reference TRBV9 and TRBJ2-3, is DSGVTQTPKHLITATGQRVTLRCSPRSGDLSVYWYQQSLDQGLQFLIQYYNGEERAKGNILERFSAQQFPDLHSELNLSSLELGDSALYFCASSVGDRVSADTQYFGPGTRLTVL.

The V gene is TRBV29-1, the J gene TRBJ2-6; D gene ambiguous. CDR3 length: 13 amino acids. The germline V gene has CDR1 SQVTM and CDR2 ANQGSEA. Trimming took 7 bases from V and 0 from J, leaving 7 bases between them. The chain's CDR3 is CSGRYSGANVLTF. The CDR3 bases are TGCAGCGGCCGATACTCTGGGGCCAACGTCCTGACTTTC.

This clone was detected a few times. CDR3 amino acids: CASRTGTGGANYGYTF. The CDR3 DNA is TGCGCCAGCAGGACCGGGACAGGGGGCGCCAACTATGGCTACACCTTC. The chain employs TRBV5-1 and TRBJ1-2; 12 nucleotides agree with TRBD1. The CDR3 consists of 16 residues. The trim removed 5 bases at V and 2 bases at J, leaving 7 bases unmatched. Germline V lookup: CDR1 SGHRS, CDR2 YFSETQ.

The rearrangement uses TRBV7-8 and TRBJ2-5; 9 nucleotides match TRBD2. This CDR3 spans 16 amino acids. J was trimmed by 5 bases and V by 1 base; bases with no gene match: 8. Germline values: CDR1 SGHVS, CDR2 FQNEAQ. CDR3 nucleotides: TGTGCCAGCAGCTTAGTTTGGGGAACTAGCGGGGAGACCCAGTACTTC. Protein product: CASSLVWGTSGETQYF.

The genes are TRBV6-5 and TRBJ2-1, with 7 bases lining up with TRBD2. Germline-derived CDR1 and CDR2 are MNHEY and SVGAGI. Trimming took 5 bases from V and 4 from J; bases not matched to a gene: 8. The CDR3 is made up of 15 amino acids. CDR3 protein: CASSGLADHYNEQFF. The CDR3 nucleotides read TGTGCCAGCAGTGGGCTAGCGGATCATTACAATGAGCAGTTCTTC.